This T cell receptor delta chain comes out of a study of γδ T cells in repeated Plasmodium falciparum infection. Turning to the study itself: Malian gammadelta TCRs were studied during no-transmission periods and across acute malaria episodes. Study results and limitations: Over time and infection, Vgamma9/Vdelta2+ repertoires remained highly stable and polyclonal. Vdelta2-negative gammadelta repertoires, largely Vdelta1+, seemingly showed infection-driven waves of new clonal selection.

Both TRG and TRD chains were sequenced from each sorted sample. TCRdb reanalysed the multiplex PCR reads via CATT. Here the sample spans around 46,000 delta-chain clones, about 1.9% being singletons. Gammadelta T cells were flow-sorted from PBMC into Vgamma9/Vdelta2+ and Vdelta2-negative populations for bulk analysis. This clone was recorded a few times. Its antigen remains unidentified. Since a far larger clone is one base different, this is likely a read error. Other DNA sequences of this sample code for an identical CDR3. CDR1 is GEAIGNYY, CDR2 EKD, per germline. This CDR3 is 18 amino acids long. This receptor was identified in a pool of human donors (malaria-infected and uninfected, not separated). Sequencing was done on a sample of gamma-delta T cells from blood. V and J are TRDV2 and TRDJ1, with 8 bases identical to TRDD3. The CDR3 DNA is TGTGCCTGTGACACCGCCTACTGGGGGTCCGCCCGGGCCGACAAACTCATCTTT. Protein sequence: CACDTAYWGSARADKLIF.